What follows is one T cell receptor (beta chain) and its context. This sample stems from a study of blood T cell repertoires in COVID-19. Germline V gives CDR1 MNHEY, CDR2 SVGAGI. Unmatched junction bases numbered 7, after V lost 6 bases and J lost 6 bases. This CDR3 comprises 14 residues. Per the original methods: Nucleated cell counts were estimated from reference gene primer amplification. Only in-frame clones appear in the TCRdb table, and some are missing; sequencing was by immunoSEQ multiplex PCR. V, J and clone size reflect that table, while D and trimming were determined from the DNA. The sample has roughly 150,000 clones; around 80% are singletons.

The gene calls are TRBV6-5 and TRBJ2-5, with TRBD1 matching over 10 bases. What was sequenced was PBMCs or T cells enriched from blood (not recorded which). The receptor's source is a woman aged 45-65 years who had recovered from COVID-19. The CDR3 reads CASSRGQGRKTQYF. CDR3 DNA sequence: TGTGCCAGCAGCCGGGGACAGGGGAGGAAGACCCAGTACTTC.